This TCR beta chain was captured in a study of T cells after yellow fever vaccination. This clonotype appeared a few times. MiXCR was run by TCRdb on the 5' RACE reads, yielding one entry per CDR3 protein. The data show approximately 330,000 distinct CDR3 sequences, approximately 12% seen once. Germline V CDR1 and CDR2: GTSNPN, SVGIG (reference sequence). The CDR3 spans 14 residues. After removal of 1 base from V and 5 bases from J, the junction contained 4 bases not matched to a gene. The chain recombines TRBV30 with TRBJ2-5; TRBD2 agrees at 10 bases. The receptor was isolated from a man aged 18 to 35 who received the YFV17D yellow fever vaccine. The sample was CD4+ T cells sorted from PBMCs, taken 15 days after the yellow fever booster vaccination. The CDR3 region has the DNA TGTGCCTGGAGTGCGGGACTAGCGCGGGAGACCCAGTACTTC. It encodes CAWSAGLARETQYF.